These T cell receptor beta chains were read from a single sample in a study of blood T cell repertoires in COVID-19. Data came from immunoSEQ multiplex PCR; TCRdb stores just in-frame clones and leaves some out. The sample consists of a few hundred thousand clones, approximately 88% of them appearing once. The sequencing sample was made of PBMCs or T cells enriched from blood (not recorded which). The source is a woman under 30 who had recovered from COVID-19. The CDR3 runs from the conserved cysteine through the conserved F or W. D genes are given only for firm matches. Where a row states a size, it is once, few, many or the class of an expanded clone; other rows omit it.

J gene	clone size	D gene	V gene	CDR3 DNA	CDR3 protein
TRBJ2-6	.	.	TRBV4-2	TGTGCCAGCAGGACAGGTTTCTCTGGGGCCAACGTCCTGACTTTC	CASRTGFSGANVLTF
TRBJ1-1	.	TRBD1	TRBV5-1	TGCGCCAGCAGCTGGGGTGACAGGGGGAGGAACACTGAAGCTTTCTTT	CASSWGDRGRNTEAFF
TRBJ1-2	.	.	TRBV2	TGTGCCAGCAGTGAAGGGACAGCGGCTGGCTACACCTTC	CASSEGTAAGYTF
TRBJ2-7	.	TRBD1	TRBV28	TGTGCCAGCGTTACCGAGGACAGGGGAGGATACGAGCAGTACTTC	CASVTEDRGGYEQYF
TRBJ2-5	.	.	TRBV11-2	TGTGCCAGCAGCGGGAGTTACGGGGAGACCCAGTACTTC	CASSGSYGETQYF
TRBJ1-1	.	TRBD1	TRBV30	TGTGCCTGGAGTGCGGGACAGCCGAACACTGAAGCTTTCTTT	CAWSAGQPNTEAFF
TRBJ2-5	once	TRBD1	TRBV6-5	TGTGCCAGCAGTAGACAGGGTCCCGCCCAAGAGACCCAGTACTTC	CASSRQGPAQETQYF
TRBJ1-1	.	.	TRBV19	TGTGCCAGTAGTATGGGGGCAGGACCAGGTACTGAAGCTTTCTTT	CASSMGAGPGTEAFF
TRBJ1-4	.	TRBD1	TRBV7-9	TGTGCCAGCAGCAGGACAGGGGCTGGGGAAAAACTGTTTTTT	CASSRTGAGEKLFF
TRBJ1-3	.	TRBD1	TRBV14	TGTGCCAGCAGCCAAGCAGGGGGTCTTCGGAACACCATATATTTT	CASSQAGGLRNTIYF
TRBJ1-1	once	.	TRBV5-1	TGCGCCAGCAGCGCGGGGAGGGGGATGAACACTGAAGCTTTCTTT	CASSAGRGMNTEAFF
TRBJ1-1	.	TRBD1	TRBV19	TGTGCCAGTAAGAGACAGGGGAACACTGAAGCTTTCTTT	CASKRQGNTEAFF
TRBJ1-5	.	.	TRBV1	TGCACCAGCAGTCGCTTCCCTAGGCTGCTAAATCAGCCCCAGCATTTT	CTSSRFPRLLNQPQHF
TRBJ2-1	many	TRBD2	TRBV11-2	TGTGCCAGCAGCTTGACTAGCGGGAGTAATGAGCAGTTCTTC	CASSLTSGSNEQFF
TRBJ1-1	.	.	TRBV7-3	TGTGCCAGCAGCTTGATCAGTCCTGAAGCTTTCTTT	CASSLISPEAFF
TRBJ2-2	once	TRBD1	TRBV27	TGTGCCAGCAGTCCCCTCGGGTACAGGGGTATCGCCGGGGAGCTGTTTTTT	CASSPLGYRGIAGELFF
TRBJ2-2	.	.	TRBV20-1	TGCAGTGCTAGTGCGGTAGCGGACGGGGAGCTGTTTTTT	CSASAVADGELFF